These T cell receptor beta chains were read from a single sample in a study of shared clonotypes between healthy human individuals. The assay was immunoSEQ multiplex PCR, and TCRdb's table has in-frame clones only and misses some. Of some 690,000 clones listed, 90% are singletons. Sequences were obtained from memory CD8+ T cells from PBMCs. Source of these receptors: a man aged 18 to 35 in good health. Some clones in this sample may be carry-over from other donors' samples. Both conserved end residues are part of each CDR3. The order of the fields is V gene, D gene, J gene, clone size, CDR3 DNA, CDR3 protein. The D gene is left open where the match is weak. Expanded clones get a size class; other rows say once, few or many, or leave the size out.

TRBV27	TRBD1	TRBJ2-1	NA	TGTGCCAGCAGTGTCCGTGACAGGGTATACAATGAGCAGTTCTTC	CASSVRDRVYNEQFF
TRBV9	TRBD2	TRBJ2-2	NA	TGTGCCAGCAGGGGGACTAGCGGGAGGTTGGCCACCGGGGAGCTGTTTTTT	CASRGTSGRLATGELFF
TRBV6-5	NA	TRBJ1-2	NA	TGTGCCAGCCGTCTGGGCCCAACTCCTTATGGCTACACCTTC	CASRLGPTPYGYTF
TRBV27	NA	TRBJ1-1	few	TGTGCCAGCAGTTTCGGTCTCGGAAACACTGAAGCTTTCTTT	CASSFGLGNTEAFF
TRBV11-2	NA	TRBJ2-3	NA	TGTGCCAGCAGCATGGACCTCGCAGATACGCAGTATTTT	CASSMDLADTQYF
TRBV11-1	TRBD2	TRBJ2-5	NA	TGTGCCAGCAGCATCCAGCAGGGACTAGAGCAAGAGACCCAGTACTTC	CASSIQQGLEQETQYF
TRBV7-2	NA	TRBJ1-5	once	TGTGCCAGCAGCCCGCGTGGGGGGTTGCAGCCCCAGCATTTT	CASSPRGGLQPQHF
TRBV7-9	TRBD2	TRBJ2-1	once	TGTGCCAGCAGCTTACCCCCTCCTAGCGGGACTGAGCAGTTCTTC	CASSLPPPSGTEQFF
TRBV5-6	NA	TRBJ1-1	NA	TGTGCCAGCAGCTTGGGGGTAAACACTGAAGCTTTCTTT	CASSLGVNTEAFF
TRBV25-1	NA	TRBJ2-4	NA	TGTGCCAGCAGTGAATCTCACACCCGCCAAGCCAAAAACATTCAGTACTTC	CASSESHTRQAKNIQYF
TRBV28	NA	TRBJ2-1	NA	TGTGCCAGCAGTTTCAGGAGCTCCTACAATGAGCAGTTCTTC	CASSFRSSYNEQFF
TRBV27	NA	TRBJ1-5	NA	TGTGCCAGCTCCCCTGGGGACAGCAATCAGCCCCAGCATTTT	CASSPGDSNQPQHF
TRBV6-5	NA	TRBJ2-7	NA	TGTGCCAGCAGTTACGGATTGGGGGCACGGGAGCAGTACTTC	CASSYGLGAREQYF
TRBV9	TRBD1	TRBJ1-5	NA	TGTGCCAGCAGCCCCCAGGGGGGGAGCAATCAGCCCCAGCATTTT	CASSPQGGSNQPQHF
TRBV7-2	TRBD1	TRBJ1-5	NA	TGTGCCAGCAGCTTGTGGGGACAGGGGGGTGATCAGCCCCAGCATTTT	CASSLWGQGGDQPQHF
TRBV5-1	TRBD1	TRBJ2-1	NA	TGCGCCAGCAGCTTGTTACTACAGGGGAAAAATGAGCAGTTCTTC	CASSLLLQGKNEQFF
TRBV5-4	NA	TRBJ2-3	NA	TGTGCCAGCAGCCCGGGGGCCCGCAGCCCAGATACGCAGTATTTT	CASSPGARSPDTQYF
TRBV10-1	TRBD2	TRBJ2-1	NA	TGCGCCAGCAGTGAGTCGGGAGGGATCTACAATGAGCAGTTCTTC	CASSESGGIYNEQFF
TRBV11-2	TRBD2	TRBJ2-3	once	TGTGCCAGCAGCTTATGGACTAGCGGGCAGAGCACAGATACGCAGTATTTT	CASSLWTSGQSTDTQYF
TRBV5-1	NA	TRBJ2-7	once	TGCGCCAGCAGCTTGGCAGGGGGGGCCTACGAGCAGTACTTC	CASSLAGGAYEQYF
TRBV12-5	NA	TRBJ2-1	NA	TGTGCTAGTGGTTTGGTACTAGCACCTTTAAATGAGCAGTTCTTC	CASGLVLAPLNEQFF
TRBV9	NA	TRBJ2-1	NA	TGTGCCAGCAGCGTAGGCTCCTCCTACAATGAGCAGTTCTTC	CASSVGSSYNEQFF
TRBV13	NA	TRBJ2-7	NA	TGTGCCAGCAGCTGGGTCAACAGAGTCTACGAGCAGTACTTC	CASSWVNRVYEQYF
TRBV4-2	NA	TRBJ2-3	NA	TGTGCCAGCAGCGACCGACGGGGCACAGATACGCAGTATTTT	CASSDRRGTDTQYF
TRBV6-6	NA	TRBJ2-1	NA	TGTGCCAGCAGCCTCCCCGAGGTAGTGGGGGGTGAGCAGTTCTTC	CASSLPEVVGGEQFF
TRBV6-5	NA	TRBJ1-5	NA	TGTGCCAGCAGCTCCACTCCGGAGGGCAATCAGCCCCAGCATTTT	CASSSTPEGNQPQHF
TRBV2	TRBD1	TRBJ2-2	once	TGTGCCAGCAATAACGGACAGGGGGGACCCGGGGAGCTGTTTTTT	CASNNGQGGPGELFF
TRBV7-9	TRBD1	TRBJ2-5	NA	TGTGCCAGCAGCCCCCGACAGGGGCGGGAGACCCAGTACTTC	CASSPRQGRETQYF
TRBV30	NA	TRBJ1-1	few	TGTGCCTGGAGTGTCCTGGGATGGGATTCTGAAGCTTTCTTT	CAWSVLGWDSEAFF
TRBV7-3	TRBD1	TRBJ2-7	NA	TGTGCCAGCAGCCCCGGGACAGACTACGAGCAGTACTTC	CASSPGTDYEQYF
TRBV29-1	TRBD2	TRBJ2-3	NA	TGCAGCGTTGGGGGTGGGGCTAGCGGGAGAGCTATTCTCACAGATACGCAGTATTTT	CSVGGGASGRAILTDTQYF
TRBV28	NA	TRBJ1-1	NA	TGTGCCAGCAGTTTTCGGGTGCGCAGGGTGGTCACTGAAGCTTTCTTT	CASSFRVRRVVTEAFF
TRBV30	NA	TRBJ1-1	NA	TGTGCCTGGGGGGCAGGAGGCGGTGAAGCTTTCTTT	CAWGAGGGEAFF
TRBV11-2	NA	TRBJ2-2	NA	TGTGCCAGCTCTTCGGTGGGGATAACCGGGGAGCTGTTTTTT	CASSSVGITGELFF
TRBV27	NA	TRBJ2-7	NA	TGTGCCAGCAGTTTCGGGGGTGGTTACGAGCAGTACTTC	CASSFGGGYEQYF
TRBV7-5	NA	TRBJ2-1	NA	TGTGTCAGAAGAGGCGGGAGGGGTCCCTACAATGAGCAGTTCTTC	CVRRGGRGPYNEQFF
TRBV19	NA	TRBJ1-1	NA	TGTGCCAGTAGTATTAAGACGGGGAACACTGAAGCTTTCTTT	CASSIKTGNTEAFF
TRBV10-3	NA	TRBJ2-1	NA	TGTGCCATCAGTGAGTCGTCAGTTCATGAGCAGTTCTTC	CAISESSVHEQFF
TRBV7-2	TRBD1	TRBJ2-3	NA	TGTGCCAGCAGCATGCAGGGGGTTGGGTCAGATACGCAGTATTTT	CASSMQGVGSDTQYF
TRBV27	TRBD2	TRBJ2-2	NA	TGTGCCAGCCGGGGGGAGTCTTTGGCGAACACCGGGGAGCTGTTTTTT	CASRGESLANTGELFF
TRBV7-9	TRBD2	TRBJ2-1	NA	TGTGCCAGCAGCACACTAGCGGGAGGGCCGGTTGGCGTTGGGAATGAGCAGTTCTTC	CASSTLAGGPVGVGNEQFF
TRBV7-9	NA	TRBJ1-1	once	TGTGCCAGCAGCGGGTGGGATACTGAAGCTTTCTTT	CASSGWDTEAFF
TRBV27	NA	TRBJ2-1	NA	TGTGCCAGCAGTCTCGGAGGACTCTCCTACAATGAGCAGTTCTTC	CASSLGGLSYNEQFF
TRBV27	NA	TRBJ1-1	NA	TGTGCCAGCAGTCCTAATTACATGGGGCCCCCCGAAGCTTTCTTT	CASSPNYMGPPEAFF
TRBV27	NA	TRBJ1-2	NA	TGTGCCAGCAGTTCGAACAGGGAGGCCTATGGCTACACCTTC	CASSSNREAYGYTF
TRBV5-6	NA	TRBJ2-7	NA	TGTGCCAGCAGCTTCGGGAAGCGGTCCTTCGAGCAGTACTTC	CASSFGKRSFEQYF
TRBV6-4	TRBD2	TRBJ2-1	NA	TGTGCCAGCACCAATCCGCTAGCGGCCCGCTCCTACAATGAGCAGTTCTTC	CASTNPLAARSYNEQFF
TRBV7-6	TRBD2	TRBJ2-3	NA	TGTGCCAGCACCTCCGGACTAGCGGGAGGTACAGATACGCAGTATTTT	CASTSGLAGGTDTQYF
TRBV25-1	NA	TRBJ1-5	NA	TGTGCCAGCAGTGGGGGTGAGGGGGTACTACAGCCCCAGCATTTT	CASSGGEGVLQPQHF
TRBV7-2	TRBD2	TRBJ2-7	NA	TGTGCCAGCAGCTTAGGACTAGCGGCTGGGTACGAGCAGTACTTC	CASSLGLAAGYEQYF
TRBV10-2	NA	TRBJ2-7	NA	TGCGCCAGCAGTGACCGACTTACTACCTACGAGCAGTACTTC	CASSDRLTTYEQYF
TRBV6-5	NA	TRBJ1-1	NA	TGTGCCAGCAGTTACTCGGGGACAAACACTGAAGCTTTCTTT	CASSYSGTNTEAFF
TRBV11-2	TRBD2	TRBJ2-1	NA	TGTGCCAGCAGCACCCGGACTAGCGGGAGGGACCACAATGAGCAGTTCTTC	CASSTRTSGRDHNEQFF
TRBV27	NA	TRBJ2-4	NA	TGTGCCAGCAGTTTAGGCAGGGGTAATGACATTCAGTACTTC	CASSLGRGNDIQYF